This T cell receptor (beta chain) was found in a study of T cell responses to AZD1222 COVID-19 vaccine. Overall study findings and caveats: Across the whole spike, CD4 TCRs peaked at regions 160-218 and 743-854. Donors were mostly white British, more females; clonal diversity possibly underestimated. Spike-specific TCR breadth and depth rose after two AZD1222 doses.

Sequencing used immunoSEQ multiplex PCR; TCRdb keeps in-frame clones, though not all of them. The table has some 120,000 clones, about 93% seen once. About this clone: Its specificity is unknown.

Germline V lookup: CDR1 SGHRS, CDR2 YFSETQ. The CDR3 length is 17 residues. V gave up 0 bases and J gave up 0 bases; unmatched junction bases: 7. This specimen consisted of peripheral blood, obtained on day 0 of AZD1222 vaccination. The origin of this receptor is an adult in good health. The gene calls are TRBV5-1 and TRBJ2-3; 7 nucleotides line up with TRBD2. The CDR3 protein is CASSLALAAFSTDTQYF. CDR3 coding DNA: TGCGCCAGCAGCTTGGCCCTAGCGGCGTTTAGCACAGATACGCAGTATTTT.